This TCR beta chain was identified in a study of blood T cells in healthy people across ages. Findings and caveats of the study: Per million T cells, TCR beta diversity dropped about linearly as age rose.

Isolation yielded PBMCs, at least 6.5 million per sample, in every case. The use of a sample-barcoded 5' primer and a J-beta primer mix characterized a second PCR of about 7 to 12 cycles. TCRdb reprocessed the 5' RACE reads via MiXCR and lists one record per CDR3 protein. The profile shows about 1,400,000 distinct CDR3 sequences, 35% to 45% of them singletons. Worth noting for this clonotype: Its target is not known.

The TCR comes from a woman aged 18-29 years in good health. Sequencing input: blood.

CDR3 DNA: TGTGCCAGCAGCTTAGCGCTGGGACTAGCCAGTGAGCAGTTCTTC. Encoded protein: CASSLALGLASEQFF. The chain links TRBV7-2 to TRBJ2-1, with 9 bases that match TRBD2. The CDR3 extends over 15 amino acids. The V gene's germline CDR1 is SGHTA and CDR2 FQGNSA. V shed 0 bases, J shed 9 bases, and the junction held 6 bases outside the gene matches.